The TCR beta chain described here comes from a study of blood T cell repertoires in COVID-19. In the study overall: The cDNA or gDNA used as material had been derived from T cells, B-cell-depleted T cells, or PBMCs.

Trimming took 11 bases from V and 6 from J; bases not matched to a gene: 14. CDR1 is LNHNV and CDR2 is YYDKDF in the germline V gene (reference sequence). The CDR3 has 15 amino acids. Measured with immunoSEQ multiplex PCR; TCRdb has only the in-frame clones, and not every one. The table has about 62,000 clones, 80% to 90% seen once. This sequence joins TRBV15 and TRBJ2-3; 10 positions match TRBD2. Sequenced input: peripheral blood. The origin of this receptor is a woman aged 55-75 years with COVID-19, enrolled during active disease. The CDR3 protein is CASGASGRPGDTQYF. The DNA of the CDR3 is TGTGCCTCAGGCGCTAGCGGGAGACCGGGGGATACGCAGTATTTT.